The subject of this entry is one T cell receptor beta chain. This entry belongs to a study of blood T cell repertoires in COVID-19. This CDR3 has 15 amino acids. V was cut by 4 bases and J by 6 bases, with 16 bases left in between. CDR1 is SGHRS, CDR2 YFSETQ, per germline. As processed by the authors: Using reference gene primer amplification, nucleated cell counts were estimated. TCRdb keeps only in-frame clones here, not all; method: immunoSEQ multiplex PCR. From that table come the V and J calls and clone size; the DNA was used to work out D and trimming. The sample lists roughly 230,000 clones; 83% were seen once.

The chain joins TRBV5-1 to TRBJ2-2; the D gene is possibly TRBD1 (6 bases). The sequence came from a human donor in a cohort sampled during active COVID-19. Sequencing was carried out using peripheral blood. The CDR3 region is CASSPGHRDPGELFF. CDR3 DNA sequence: TGCGCCAGCAGCCCAGGTCACAGGGACCCCGGGGAGCTGTTTTTT. Combining the CDR3 with reference TRBV5-1 and TRBJ2-2 gives the whole variable domain KAGVTQTPRYLIKTRGQQVTLSCSPISGHRSVSWYQQTPGQGLQFLFEYFSETQRNKGNFPGRFSGRQFSNSRSEMNVSTLELGDSALYLCASSPGHRDPGELFFGEGSRLTVL.